One and the same sample provided the 2 T cell receptor beta chains below, sequenced in a study of shared clonotypes between healthy human individuals. Sequencing used immunoSEQ multiplex PCR; TCRdb keeps in-frame clones, though not all of them. The sample carries nearly 1,000,000 clones, more than 75% recorded once. Input material: memory CD4+ T cells sorted from blood. The subset denotes: CD45RA-negative fraction. The receptor set was obtained from a man aged 18 to 35 in good health.

The chain recombines TRBV10-3 with TRBJ1-1; 7 nucleotides align to TRBD1. This CDR3 comprises 16 residues. In germline, CDR1 is ENHRY, CDR2 SYGVKD. V lost 6 bases to trimming and J lost 1 base; unmatched junction nucleotides: 11. The CDR3 region is CAISPQVGQANTEAFF. The CDR3 coding sequence is TGTGCCATCAGCCCCCAAGTAGGACAGGCGAACACTGAAGCTTTCTTT.

The chain uses TRBV5-1 and TRBJ2-1; D gene ambiguous. The CDR3 runs 14 residues. Germline CDR1 reads SGHRS; CDR2 reads YFSETQ. V lost 1 base and J lost 9, with 14 bases in between. CDR3 DNA sequence: TGCGCCAGCAGCTTGATGGGTCCCCGGGCTGAGCAGTTCTTC. Its protein product is CASSLMGPRAEQFF.